The 19 T cell receptor beta chains listed next were all sequenced from one sample in a study of cytomegalovirus exposure and HLA in healthy donors (dated by TCRdb to 2017 to 2019). Library prep was done by the immunoSEQ multiplex PCR assay. For the multiplex PCR, a mixture combining 60 forward primers for TCR Vbeta segments and 13 reverse primers for TCR Jbeta segments was used. The table was pulled from immuneACCESS by TCRdb, which kept in-frame rearrangements only. Such tables lose some clones; where checked, under half of the loss comes from unresolved V genes, and the rest has no known cause. This sample has some 170,000 clones in its table, and roughly 80% of those were observed once. The top ten hold approximately 10% of the sample. Source material: PBMCs. Receptors were obtained from a young man in good health and CMV-seropositive.

V usage is TRBV6-1 and J usage is TRBJ1-2; TRBD1 matches 7 bases. With 11 bases clipped from V and 3 bases from J, the junction kept 6 bases outside the gene matches. There are 12 residues in the CDR3. Germline assignment: CDR1 MNHNS and CDR2 SASEGT. This CDR3 is CAVETGYYGYTF. The CDR3 DNA sequence: TGTGCCGTCGAGACAGGGTACTATGGCTACACCTTC.

The gene calls are TRBV5-6 and TRBJ1-1; 7 bases agree with TRBD1. CDR1 and CDR2 from the germline V gene are SGHDT and YYEEEE. The V and J ends lost 7 bases and 7 bases, in that order; junction bases with no gene match: 7. There are 12 residues in the CDR3. CDR3 nucleotides: TGTGCCAGCGGACAGGTCTCTGGTGAAGCTTTCTTT. Protein: CASGQVSGEAFF.

V is TRBV11-2 and J is TRBJ2-1; 9 bases fit TRBD1. This CDR3 is 16 amino acids long. CDR1 is SGHAT, CDR2 FQNNGV, per germline. V lost 5 bases, J lost 13 bases, and 18 bases stayed unmatched. The CDR3 sequence is CASSNEDTGGGVFQFF. The CDR3 DNA reads as TGTGCCAGCAGCAACGAAGATACAGGGGGCGGTGTGTTTCAGTTCTTC.

The V and J genes are TRBV4-3 and TRBJ2-7; 9 bases agree with TRBD2. The CDR3 spans 14 residues. Germline CDR1 and CDR2: LGHNA and YSLEER. J lost 4 bases, V lost 6 bases, and 7 bases had no gene match. CDR3 bases: TGCGCCAGCAGTCTTAGCGGGAGCGGGTACGAGCAGTACTTC. Protein product: CASSLSGSGYEQYF.

V usage is TRBV6-1 and J usage is TRBJ2-7; D ambiguous. Trimming left V 5 bases short and J 0 bases short, with 11 bases between. Germline V lookup: CDR1 MNHNS, CDR2 SASEGT. This CDR3 has 14 residues. In DNA, the CDR3 is TGTGCCAGCAGTCCCTCCAGGAACTCCTACGAGCAGTACTTC. It codes for CASSPSRNSYEQYF.

This chain connects TRBV2 to TRBJ2-1, with a possible D match to TRBD2 (7 bases). The CDR3 contains 18 residues. CDR1 and CDR2 from the germline V gene are SNHLY and FYNNEI. The V end was cut by 7 bases, the J end by 0 bases, with 22 bases between. DNA for the CDR3: TGTGCCAGCAACCTCCCTACTAGTGGGGGGGCCTCCTACAATGAGCAGTTCTTC. Its protein product is CASNLPTSGGASYNEQFF.

This clone was detected once. This sequence joins TRBV6-1 and TRBJ2-7; 9 nucleotides line up with TRBD1. CDR1 MNHNS and CDR2 SASEGT come from the germline V gene. The CDR3 has 15 residues. V shed 7 bases and J 5 bases; nucleotides not matched to a gene: 12. The CDR3 DNA sequence: TGTGCCAGCATCGGACAGGGGTACCTCAAACACGAGCAGTACTTC. It codes for CASIGQGYLKHEQYF.

V and J are TRBV7-9 and TRBJ1-2; TRBD1 might be the D (5 bases). Germline CDR1 reads SEHNR; CDR2 reads FQNEAQ (reference sequence). Trimming shortened V by 5 bases and J by 6 bases, and 19 bases separated the two germline ends. This CDR3 has 15 residues. The CDR3 sequence: CASSTPWEGPNGYTF. The DNA of the CDR3 is TGTGCCAGCAGCACGCCGTGGGAGGGACCCAATGGCTACACCTTC.

This clone was seen a few times. The chain has TRBV4-2 and TRBJ2-1; 7 bases line up with TRBD2. V lost 5 bases, J lost 4 bases, and 5 bases stayed unmatched. There are 14 residues in the CDR3. Germline CDR1 LGHNA, CDR2 YNFKEQ. The CDR3 is CASSDSGTYNEQFF. The CDR3 DNA sequence: TGTGCCAGCAGCGACAGCGGGACTTACAATGAGCAGTTCTTC.

The rearrangement links TRBV5-1 to TRBJ2-2, with 7 bases lining up with TRBD1. This CDR3 region has 15 residues. V trimming: 2 bases; J trimming: 10 bases; junction bases outside the gene matches: 11. Germline CDR1 is SGHRS and CDR2 is YFSETQ. In DNA form, the CDR3 reads TGCGCCAGCAGCTTAGGGACAGACCCCACGTTGGAGCTGTTTTTT. It encodes CASSLGTDPTLELFF.

The chain employs TRBV6-5 and TRBJ1-1, with 7 bases lining up with TRBD1. V lost 6 bases to trimming and J lost 0 bases; unmatched junction nucleotides: 4. Per germline, CDR1 MNHEY and CDR2 SVGAGI. The CDR3 loop spans 14 amino acids. The CDR3 here is CASRTGQMNTEAFF. The DNA for the CDR3 is TGTGCCAGCAGGACGGGACAGATGAACACTGAAGCTTTCTTT.

CDR3 bases: TGTGCCAGCAGTGCCGGTATATGGGGCCAGGGAGATACGCAGTATTTT. It is translated as CASSAGIWGQGDTQYF. The chain carries TRBV2 and TRBJ2-3, with a tentative D call TRBD1 (5 bases). The V end lost 4 bases, the J end lost 5 bases, and 19 bases lay between the germline ends. Per germline, CDR1 SNHLY and CDR2 FYNNEI. CDR3 length: 16 residues.

J is TRBJ1-2 and V is TRBV19; 9 nucleotides line up with TRBD1. V dropped 5 bases and J dropped 8; count of bases not matched to a gene: 21. The CDR3 length is 18 residues. Germline loops: CDR1 LNHDA, CDR2 SQIVND (reference sequence). In nucleotides, the CDR3 is TGTGCCAGTAGTCTCCCGGGACAGGGACAGGGCTCTAATTACGGCTACACCTTC. This translates into CASSLPGQGQGSNYGYTF.

The CDR3 is CASSYSTGQGMGYTF. CDR3 bases: TGTGCCAGCAGTTACTCTACGGGACAGGGTATGGGCTACACCTTC. The V and J genes are TRBV6-5 and TRBJ1-2; 9 positions match TRBD1. This CDR3 is 15 amino acids long. CDR1 and CDR2 (germline): MNHEY, SVGAGI. The junction had 7 bases not matched to a gene; V was cut back by 0 bases and J by 8 bases.

The CDR3 sequence: CASSFLGHDTEAFF. The CDR3 DNA is TGTGCCAGCAGTTTTTTGGGGCATGACACTGAAGCTTTCTTT. The rearrangement uses TRBV6-6 and TRBJ1-1; maybe TRBD1 (5 bases). CDR1 is MNHNY, CDR2 SVGAGI, per germline (reference sequence). This CDR3 has 14 amino acids. Trimming removed 4 bases at V and 3 bases at J, with 12 bases between.

The CDR3 DNA reads TGCGCCAGCAGCCAAGTCTCGGAGGACTATGGCTACACCTTC. Residues: CASSQVSEDYGYTF. The chain uses TRBV4-1 and TRBJ1-2; D gene uncertain. V was shortened by 1 base and J by 3 bases, with 9 bases between the two germline ends. Germline V gives CDR1 MGHRA, CDR2 YSYEKL. This CDR3 region has 14 residues.

Comments on this clone: The same CDR3 also results from other DNA sequences found in this sample. The V gene is TRBV28, the J gene TRBJ1-5; 8 bases are a match to TRBD1. Unmatched junction bases numbered 2, after V lost 5 bases and J lost 2 bases. The CDR3 loop spans 14 amino acids. The germline gives CDR1 MDHEN, CDR2 SYDVKM. The CDR3 loop reads CASSRTGRNQPQHF. The CDR3 region has the DNA TGTGCCAGCAGTCGGACAGGGCGCAATCAGCCCCAGCATTTT.

The gene calls are TRBV2 and TRBJ2-1, with 8 bases lining up with TRBD1. Germline V gives CDR1 SNHLY, CDR2 FYNNEI. This CDR3 contains 14 residues. Trimming removed 3 bases from V and 7 bases from J; junction bases left unmatched: 5. CDR3 sequence (DNA): TGTGCCAGCAGTGACGGACAGGGTTGGAATGAGCAGTTCTTC. Its protein is CASSDGQGWNEQFF.

The V gene is TRBV5-1, the J gene TRBJ1-1; no reliable D call. Germline CDR1 and CDR2: SGHRS and YFSETQ. Trimming shortened V by 0 bases and J by 5 bases, and 17 bases separated the two germline ends. The CDR3 extends over 16 amino acids. The CDR3 DNA reads TGCGCCAGCAGCTTGGCCTTGTCAGGCGTTCGAACTGAAGCTTTCTTT. This gives the protein CASSLALSGVRTEAFF.